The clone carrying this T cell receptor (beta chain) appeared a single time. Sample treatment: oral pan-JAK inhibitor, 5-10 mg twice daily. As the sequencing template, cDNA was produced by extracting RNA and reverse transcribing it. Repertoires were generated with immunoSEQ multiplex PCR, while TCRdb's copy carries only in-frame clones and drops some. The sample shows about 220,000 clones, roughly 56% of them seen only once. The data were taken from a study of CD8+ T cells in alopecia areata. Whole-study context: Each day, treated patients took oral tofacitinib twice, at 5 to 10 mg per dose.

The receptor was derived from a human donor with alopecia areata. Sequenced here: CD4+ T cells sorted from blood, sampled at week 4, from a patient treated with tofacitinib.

In nucleotides, the CDR3 is TGTGCCGGAGGGTGGGAGTATAATTCACCCCTCCACTTT. It yields the protein CAGGWEYNSPLHF. The V gene is TRBV6-6, the J gene TRBJ1-6, with D hard to call. The CDR3 length is 13 residues. V was pared by 11 bases and J by 4 bases, with 12 bases between. Germline V gene lookup returns CDR1 MNHNY and CDR2 SVGAGI (reference sequence).